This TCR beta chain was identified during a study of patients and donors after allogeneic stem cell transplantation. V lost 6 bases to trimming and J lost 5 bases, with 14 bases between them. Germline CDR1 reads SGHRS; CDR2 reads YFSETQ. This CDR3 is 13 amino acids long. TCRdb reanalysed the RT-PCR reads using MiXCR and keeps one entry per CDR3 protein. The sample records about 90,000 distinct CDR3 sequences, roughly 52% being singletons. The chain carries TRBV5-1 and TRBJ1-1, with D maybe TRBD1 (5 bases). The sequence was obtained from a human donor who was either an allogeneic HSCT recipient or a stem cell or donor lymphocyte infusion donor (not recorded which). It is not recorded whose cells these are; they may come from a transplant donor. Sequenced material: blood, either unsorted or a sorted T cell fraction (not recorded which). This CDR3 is CASTWGEGTEAFF. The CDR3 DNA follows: TGCGCCAGCACCTGGGGGGAGGGAACTGAAGCTTTCTTT.